This T cell receptor (beta chain) comes out of a study of cytomegalovirus exposure and HLA in healthy donors (dated by TCRdb to about 2017). Regarding the research as a whole: In an earlier analysis of 550 to 750 of the donors, 276 Gb of sequence data and 100 million or so unique TCR beta sequences from about 190 million T cells were reported. Roughly 300 gigabases of sequencing data and 75 million to 85 million unique TCR sequences made up an early release that covered several hundred HLA-typed donors. Of the 398 genotyped donors, 65% to 90% were placed in the genetic ancestry cluster associated with self-reported Caucasian donors. The study was designed to test whether signatures of past pathogen exposure could be identified by cataloging public T cell receptors. The study used immunosequencing to profile the T cell repertoires of about 670 subjects and linked those repertoires to cytomegalovirus serostatus. Along with the 666-subject first cohort, a separate validation cohort of over 90 different subjects was used. To predict cytomegalovirus infection status, the study brought together high-throughput TCR immunosequencing, statistical association of individual TCRs with disease status, and machine learning. A later analysis re-analyzed previously published TCR beta repertoires from 500 to 700 donors and added high-resolution HLA genotyping to study TCR occurrence patterns. The later analysis used no new phenotypic data to find candidate immune exposures, relying instead on TCR beta sequences and their occurrence across donors. To decide whether each TCR beta V gene segment behaved as functional or pseudogenic, an earlier analysis of 587 of the donors relied on high-throughput TCR beta sequencing. Donor age, sex, ethnicity and CMV serostatus were compiled together with the repertoire data. In a later genetic analysis, genome-wide SNP genotypes for about three fifths of the 666 donors were used, and that subset was treated as a discovery cohort. All discovery cohort repertoires had been generated on a single sequencing platform. HLA typing covered class I and class II loci at four-digit resolution. The number of donors typed differed by locus, with 629-630 for A, B, C, DRB1 and DQB1, over 500 for DQA1, about 610 for DPA1, and 400 to 490 for DPB1. Roughly five DR-DQ haplotypes were treated as single units for association and clustering because of strong linkage in the cohort. Among some 410 genotyped donors of the cohort, an average of roughly 230,000 unique TCR beta nucleotide sequences was sequenced per donor, of which approximately 18% were non-productive. Findings and caveats that apply to the study as a whole: The study gave a list of under 200 TCR beta chains associated with cytomegalovirus. Specific HLA alleles were associated with 15,000 to 20,000 TCR beta sequences at a false discovery rate of 0.05 in a later analysis. A further reported finding was that TCR beta sequences accurately predicted the HLA-A and HLA-B alleles for most subjects in the first cohort. According to a later analysis, most CMV-associated TCR beta chains appeared to be HLA-restricted, and the HLA associations seemed to be driven largely by CMV exposure. In both the original and validation cohorts, the classifier was reported to diagnose cytomegalovirus status with high specificity and sensitivity. Across donors, most TCR sequences were observed very rarely, whereas some public TCRs were present in many individuals. A later genetic analysis associated a missense DCLRE1C variant with V-gene and J-gene trimming of TCR beta chains, and an independent cohort replicated the association. Broadly in line with IMGT annotations, most TCR beta V segments showed up in productive rearrangements about 90% or about 30% of the time in an earlier analysis of around 600 of the donors. A group of highly shared sequence variants was considered likely to be a technical artifact of the sequencing pipeline. In a later analysis, HLA-associated TCR beta chains were found to be more clonally expanded and to have lower generation probabilities than equally common non-associated chains. According to the authors, the approach could potentially be generalized to other disease states and immunological phenotypes. Some IMGT-functional V segments, including TRBV6-2 and TRBV6-3, could not be distinguished by the 87-base-pair reads and were therefore excluded. According to a later genetic analysis, donors in an Asian-associated ancestry cluster had fewer N-insertions in productive TCRs than the roughly 700-donor mean. When HLA alleles, especially DR and DQ, strongly co-occurred, TCR associations were difficult to assign to individual alleles. Three of the identified cytomegalovirus-associated TCR beta chains were confirmed in vitro to be specific for cytomegalovirus antigens. This cohort had only TCR beta chains sequenced, and the lack of alpha or paired-chain data limited which features could be detected. Because some donors lacked HLA typing at each locus, the association tests relied only on the typed subset. For the cohort, immune exposure information was limited to CMV serostatus. In a later analysis, the rate of TCR association differed among HLA loci, with DRB1 alleles having the most associated TCRs and HLA-C alleles having the fewest. Because counts were too low, under 20 rarely observed V segments, including chromosome 9 orphons, were left out of the earlier analysis of 500 to 750 of the donors. The presence/absence analyses assumed that sequencing depth was roughly uniform across donors, and that assumption may not be true. Linkage disequilibrium might explain the correlated functional status among segregating V segments, but an unknown experimental factor could not be ruled out. A later analysis reported that several top co-occurrence clusters appeared linked to parvovirus B19, influenza, CMV and Epstein-Barr virus.

The cohort comprised 710 or so healthy bone marrow donors. All cohort members were sampled while nominally healthy, although unrecorded immune exposures were likely present. The donor was CMV seronegative and was included in the group of a few hundred seronegative cohort members. Each donor provided a peripheral blood sample, and peripheral blood mononuclear cells were used for TCR beta sequencing. The Qiagen DNeasy Blood Extraction Kit was used to extract genomic DNA from the blood cell samples. Details on this clone: The antigen this receptor binds is unknown. Nothing much larger sits one base from this clone, and base qualities are not available.

Inclusive of the bounding cysteine and phenylalanine, the CDR3 is 15 residues long. Only CDR3 DNA remains: 45 bases, in frame from the first base. CDR1 and CDR2 are drawn from the germline V gene (reference sequence): LNHDA, SQIVND. V drops 7 bases and J drops 3 bases, leaving 15 bases in between. The library was built by means of the immunoSEQ multiplex PCR assay. A mixture of 60 forward primers for TCR Vbeta segments and 13 reverse primers for TCR Jbeta segments was used in the multiplex PCR. A multiplex PCR assay on genomic DNA amplified the CDR3 region of rearranged TCR beta genes. The amplified TCR beta libraries were sequenced on the Illumina HiSeq System as 87-base-pair reads. Under the source paper's analysis protocol: A later analysis tallied tens of millions of unique TCR beta chains across the approximately 670 repertoires, and some 12 million of those chains were shared by two or more donors. Raw reads were error-corrected and collapsed into unique sequences with a nearest-neighbor algorithm that merged closely related sequences to remove PCR and sequencing errors. To assign V, D and J gene segments, CDR3 sequences were aligned to IMGT reference sequences. Each retained sequence needed at least a six-nucleotide match to both a V gene segment and a J gene segment. Rearrangements were called productive when the CDR3 lacked stop codons and stayed in frame with V and J; all others were non-productive. CDR3 was defined by IMGT convention, running from the second conserved V-encoded cysteine to the conserved J-encoded phenylalanine. The earlier analysis of 450 to 750 of the donors excluded any sequence lacking an unambiguous match to a single V gene segment. In an earlier analysis of several hundred of the donors, V segments were called functional above 56.7% productive rearrangements and were called segregating when the between-donor standard deviation exceeded 5%. A statistical classification framework was developed to diagnose cytomegalovirus status using the catalog of TCR beta chain sequences. In a later analysis, TCR nucleotide sequences were compared against IMGT/GENE-DB human TR gene sequences so that V and J genes could be assigned. The TCRdist pipeline was used in a later analysis to assign CDR3 sequences and most-parsimonious VDJ recombination scenarios. A later analysis defined each TCR beta chain by its CDR3 amino acid sequence plus V-gene family, and excluded reads lacking a unique V-gene family. In a later analysis, a few hundred highly shared, low-generation-probability nucleotide sequences were removed to address suspected cross-contamination and a sequencing artifact. In a later analysis, a clonal expansion index was calculated for each public chain from normalized within-repertoire ranks of inferred template counts. Generation probabilities in a later analysis came from a VDJ recombination model fitted to out-of-frame rearrangements, and those results were checked against IGoR. In a later analysis, hypergeometric tests were used to score TCR-TCR, TCR-HLA and TCR-CMV co-occurrence, with a repertoire-size bias correction applied to TCR pairs. A later analysis estimated false discovery rates by permuting HLA or CMV assignments 20 times. In a later analysis, co-occurring TCRs were grouped using DBSCAN, with TCRdist sequence similarity added in when clustering inside HLA-allele-positive subsets. Repertoires with fewer than 30,000 or more than 120,000 public chains were left out of co-occurrence clustering, as were five repertoires with anomalous nucleotide sharing. Sourced from immuneACCESS, this table was stored by TCRdb with only in-frame sequences that have V and J called. A share of the clones is absent; for the studies checked, an unresolved V gene accounts for under half, and the remainder has no known explanation. The D gene and trimming were derived from the DNA, and the V and J assignments and clone size from that table. The sample yields around 150,000 clones; 79% were counted once. The ten largest clones capture roughly 2% of the sample.

The TCR comes from a middle-aged man in good health and CMV-seronegative. This receptor chain uses TRBV19 and TRBJ2-2, and the D gene may be TRBD2, 6 bases matching. The sequenced material came from PBMCs. The CDR3 region has the sequence CASNDGGAHTGELFF. The bases are TGTGCCAGTAACGACGGGGGAGCCCACACCGGGGAGCTGTTTTTT.